This T cell receptor (beta chain) was retrieved from a study of circulating CD8 cells and anti-PD-1 response in melanoma. Study-level background: Non-responders showed stable or progressive disease; responders showed complete or partial response.

This clonotype is judged medium-sized. Its antigen remains unidentified. The QIAseq Immune Repertoire TCR panel built the libraries from approximately 15 ng of total RNA. TCRdb processed the reads anew with MiXCR; each CDR3 protein has one entry. The data hold about 700 distinct CDR3 sequences, with 6.5% to 9% observed a single time. Overall study findings and caveats: Patients included both untreated and previously treated individuals. TIGIT repertoires were least diverse, DNEG repertoires most diverse.

Sorting of live CD3+CD8+TCRalphabeta+ cells by PD-1 and/or TIGIT gave four subsets. Germline loops: CDR1 LNHDA, CDR2 SQIVND (reference sequence). V gave up 1 base and J gave up 6 bases, with 4 bases separating them. The length of the CDR3 is 12 residues. Sequenced material: CD8+ T cells from PBMCs, taken at baseline or after one month of anti-PD-1 therapy (not recorded which). This chain uses TRBV19 with TRBJ2-1; D unresolved. This sequence was found in a human donor with melanoma. DNA of the CDR3: TGTGCCAGTAGTATAGGTCGCAATGAGCAGTTCTTC. Its protein product is CASSIGRNEQFF.